This entry describes one T cell receptor (beta chain). The target antigen is unknown. This CDR3 has 14 residues. CDR1 MGHRA and CDR2 YSYEKL come from the germline V gene. Trimming at V came to 3 bases and at J to 6 bases, leaving 5 bases not matched to a gene. These data belong to a study of shared clonotypes between healthy human individuals. Study at large: Donor composition was a couple of women and three men, aged 18 to 49. Broader study findings: Sorted-subset sequencing, rarefaction showed, was incomplete despite large depth. It was the non-shared clonotypes that had lower generation probabilities than clonotypes shared by all four donors.

Sequencing used immunoSEQ multiplex PCR; TCRdb keeps in-frame clones, though not all of them. The table records around 2.1 million clones, about 92% of them present only once. CD8 cells regarded as naive lacked CD45RO, were positively chosen for CCR7, and omitted terminally differentiated effector memory CD45RA+ cells. Sequencing was performed on naive CD8+ T cells from PBMCs. The rearrangement uses TRBV4-1 and TRBJ2-3; TRBD1 matches 8 bases. This TCR was recovered from a young man in good health. Some clones in this sample may be carry-over from other donors' samples. In DNA, the CDR3 is TGCGCCAGCAGCCACCGGACAGGGTCGGATACGCAGTATTTT. This encodes CASSHRTGSDTQYF.